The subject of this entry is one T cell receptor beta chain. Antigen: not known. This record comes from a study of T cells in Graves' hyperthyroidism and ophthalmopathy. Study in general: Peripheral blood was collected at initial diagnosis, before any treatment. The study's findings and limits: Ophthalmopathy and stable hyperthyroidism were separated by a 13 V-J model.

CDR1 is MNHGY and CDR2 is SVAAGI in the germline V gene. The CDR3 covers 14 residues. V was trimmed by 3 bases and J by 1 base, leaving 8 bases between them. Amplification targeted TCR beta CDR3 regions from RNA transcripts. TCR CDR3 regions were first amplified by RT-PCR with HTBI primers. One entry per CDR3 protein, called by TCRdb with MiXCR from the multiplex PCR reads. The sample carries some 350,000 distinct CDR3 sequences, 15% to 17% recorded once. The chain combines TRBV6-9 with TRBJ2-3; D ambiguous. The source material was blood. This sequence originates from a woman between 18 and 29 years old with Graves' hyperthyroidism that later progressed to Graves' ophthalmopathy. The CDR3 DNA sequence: TGTGCCAGCAGTTACAGGACGGGCACAGATACGCAGTATTTT. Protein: CASSYRTGTDTQYF.